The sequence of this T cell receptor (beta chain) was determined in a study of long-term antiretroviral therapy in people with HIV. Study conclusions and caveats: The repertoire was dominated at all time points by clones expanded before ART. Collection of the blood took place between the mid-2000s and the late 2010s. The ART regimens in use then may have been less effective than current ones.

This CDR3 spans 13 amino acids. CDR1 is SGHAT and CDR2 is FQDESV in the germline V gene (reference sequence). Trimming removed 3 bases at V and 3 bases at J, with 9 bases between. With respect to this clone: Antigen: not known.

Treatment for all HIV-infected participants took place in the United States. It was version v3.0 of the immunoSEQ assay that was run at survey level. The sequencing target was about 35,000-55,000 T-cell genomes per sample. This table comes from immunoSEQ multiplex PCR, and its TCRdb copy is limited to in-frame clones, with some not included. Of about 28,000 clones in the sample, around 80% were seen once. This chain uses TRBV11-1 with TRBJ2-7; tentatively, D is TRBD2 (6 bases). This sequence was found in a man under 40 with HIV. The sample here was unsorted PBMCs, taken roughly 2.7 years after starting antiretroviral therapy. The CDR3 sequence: CASSFGGGYEQYF. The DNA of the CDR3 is TGTGCCAGCAGCTTCGGGGGAGGCTACGAGCAGTACTTC.